The 25 T cell receptor beta chains presented below share a single source sample, sequenced in a study of blood T cell repertoires in COVID-19. Clones were read by immunoSEQ multiplex PCR, and TCRdb kept only the in-frame ones, dropping some. The sample consists of some 280,000 clones, just over 85% of them appearing once. The sequenced material came from peripheral blood. The receptors shown here come from a woman in her 30s with active or convalescent COVID-19.

The chain uses TRBV2 and TRBJ1-5, with 8 bases lining up with TRBD1. V gave up 6 bases and J gave up 3 bases; unmatched junction bases: 10. The CDR3 has 16 amino acids. The germline gives CDR1 SNHLY, CDR2 FYNNEI. CDR3 residues: CASRGDRGFYNQPQHF. The CDR3 region has the DNA TGTGCCAGCAGAGGTGACAGGGGTTTCTACAATCAGCCCCAGCATTTT. The full variable domain, its missing parts supplied by reference TRBV2 and TRBJ1-5, is EPEVTQTPSHQVTQMGQEVILRCVPISNHLYFYWYRQILGQKVEFLVSFYNNEISEKSEIFDDQFSVERPDGSNFTLKIRSTKLEDSAMYFCASRGDRGFYNQPQHFGDGTRLSIL.

The chain has TRBV2 and TRBJ2-1; no firm D call. The germline V and J ends were trimmed by 10 bases and 6 bases, with 16 bases remaining between them. This CDR3 is built from 13 residues. Germline CDR1 SNHLY, CDR2 FYNNEI. The CDR3 protein is CATSISPVNEQFF. CDR3 nucleotides: TGTGCCACCTCGATCAGTCCTGTCAATGAGCAGTTCTTC.

The DNA of the CDR3 is TGCGCCAGCAGCTTGGGAGTGCCGGTCCCAGGGCGCTCTGGAAACACCATATATTTT. Translation: CASSLGVPVPGRSGNTIYF. The chain has TRBV5-1 and TRBJ1-3, with D tentatively TRBD1 (5 bases). The CDR3 spans 19 residues. V was pared by 0 bases and J by 0 bases, with 19 bases between. Per germline, CDR1 SGHRS and CDR2 YFSETQ.

The chain uses TRBV19 and TRBJ1-3, with a weak D call TRBD1 (5 bases). V was pared by 7 bases and J by 14 bases, with 21 bases between. Germline lookup yields CDR1 LNHDA and CDR2 SQIVND (reference sequence). This CDR3 contains 13 residues. The CDR3 coding sequence is TGTGCCAGTACCCCCGACCCAGACAGCATATTATATTTT. This sequence encodes CASTPDPDSILYF.

This chain uses TRBV6-2 or TRBV6-3 with TRBJ1-2, with TRBD1 as a possible D gene (6 bases). Per the germline V gene, CDR1 is MNHEY and CDR2 is SVGEGT. This CDR3 spans 16 amino acids. V lost 5 bases to trimming and J lost 3 bases, with 19 bases between them. CDR3 bases: TGTGCCAGCAGTCCCCCCACCAACAGGGTTGACTATGGCTACACCTTC. Protein product: CASSPPTNRVDYGYTF.

The chain recombines TRBV30 with TRBJ2-1; 8 bases map to TRBD2. The J segment lost 5 bases and the V segment lost 2 bases, leaving 14 bases of the junction unmatched. The length of the CDR3 is 17 residues. Germline CDR1 and CDR2: GTSNPN and SVGIG (reference sequence). The CDR3 nucleotides are TGTGCCTGGAGTACGGGACTAGGAAACTTTGGGAACAATGAGCAGTTCTTC. Translation gives CAWSTGLGNFGNNEQFF.

About this clone: An end of the junction differs from the germline gene, which may be a read error. The rearrangement uses TRBV9 and TRBJ2-3; tentative D call: TRBD1 (5 bases). This CDR3 has 14 residues. The germline gives CDR1 SGDLS, CDR2 YYNGEE. The CDR3 loop is CASSVGLSTDTQYF. CDR3 nucleotides: TGTGCCAGCAGTGTGGGGCTGAGCACCGATACGCAGTATTTT.

In this sample, this clone turned up a few times. This rearrangement joins TRBV4-3 to TRBJ1-3; unclear D gene. The CDR3 sequence is 15 residues long. In germline, CDR1 is LGHNA, CDR2 YSLEER. Trimming took 6 bases from V and 0 from J, leaving 12 bases between them. The CDR3 reads CASSKNLGSGNTIYF. DNA of the CDR3: TGCGCCAGCAGTAAGAACCTCGGCTCTGGAAACACCATATATTTT.

Only a few counts were recorded for this clone. The J gene is TRBJ1-2, the V gene TRBV7-2, with TRBD1 matching over 8 bases. The V segment lost 6 bases and the J segment 4 bases; nucleotides outside the gene matches: 10. Germline V gives CDR1 SGHTA, CDR2 FQGNSA. This CDR3 comprises 15 residues. In nucleotides, the CDR3 is TGTGCCAGCAGTCTGACAGGGGTTGAGGTCTATGGCTACACCTTC. Translation: CASSLTGVEVYGYTF.

The rearrangement uses TRBV2 and TRBJ2-3; 10 bases are a match to TRBD2. V shed 1 base and J 8 bases; nucleotides not matched to a gene: 6. CDR3 size: 15 residues. Germline V gives CDR1 SNHLY, CDR2 FYNNEI. The CDR3 region has the DNA TGTGCCAGCAGTGAAGTCAGCGGGGGGGCTGGTACGCAGTATTTT. Translation gives CASSEVSGGAGTQYF.

The chain couples TRBV12-3 or TRBV12-4 to TRBJ1-5, with D unresolved. The CDR3 loop spans 13 amino acids. V lost 5 bases and J 4 bases, leaving 9 bases between the germline ends. This CDR3 reads CASSKTINQPQHF. The CDR3 DNA sequence: TGTGCCAGCAGTAAGACAATTAATCAGCCCCAGCATTTT.

The rearrangement joins TRBV28 to TRBJ1-1; 7 bases match TRBD1. Germline lookup yields CDR1 MDHEN and CDR2 SYDVKM. The CDR3 spans 14 residues. Germline trimming cut 5 bases from V and 8 bases from J; bases unmatched to any gene: 11. In nucleotides, the CDR3 is TGTGCCAGCAGTCCTTACCCCAGGGGGGTGGAAGCTTTCTTT. Translating gives CASSPYPRGVEAFF.

The chain joins TRBV6-2 or TRBV6-3 to TRBJ1-2; a weak D match, TRBD1 (5 bases). The V end lost 2 bases, the J end lost 4 bases, and 8 bases lay between the germline ends. The CDR3 contains 13 residues. Germline CDR1 and CDR2: MNHEY and SVGEGT. The chain's CDR3 is CASSYVGGYGYTF. DNA of the CDR3: TGTGCCAGCAGTTACGTGGGGGGCTATGGCTACACCTTC.

J is TRBJ1-4 and V is TRBV10-1; D not resolved. This CDR3 is 13 amino acids long. Germline CDR1 WNHNN, CDR2 SYGVQD (reference sequence). In DNA, the CDR3 is TGCCCACGCCCTCATCCAAGGGAGGAAAAACTGTTTTTT. It translates to CPRPHPREEKLFF.

This clone came up many times. This sequence joins TRBV28 and TRBJ2-7, with 9 bases fitting TRBD1. There are 15 residues in the CDR3. The germline CDR1 and CDR2 sequences are MDHEN and SYDVKM. Losses at the gene ends were 4 bases for V and 2 bases for J; bases not matched to a gene: 6. The CDR3 DNA reads as TGTGCCAGCAGTTCCCCGACAGGGGGAGCCTACGAGCAGTACTTC. It specifies CASSSPTGGAYEQYF.

J is TRBJ2-7 and V is TRBV7-2; TRBD2 is a possible D gene (6 bases). The length of the CDR3 is 13 residues. Germline CDR1 and CDR2: SGHTA and FQGNSA. Trimming pared 2 bases from V and 7 bases from J, leaving 12 bases between. The CDR3 DNA is TGTGCCAGCAGCTTACAACTAGCCCAAGAGCAGTACTTC. Amino acids: CASSLQLAQEQYF.

This clone was observed a single time. The gene calls are TRBV4-3 and TRBJ1-2, with D maybe TRBD1 (5 bases). CDR1 is LGHNA and CDR2 is YSLEER in the germline V gene. V lost 4 bases and J lost 4, with 16 bases in between. This CDR3 is built from 15 residues. CDR3 protein: CASSPSRQGTYGYTF. The CDR3 bases are TGCGCCAGCAGCCCCTCGCGGCAGGGTACCTATGGCTACACCTTC.

V is TRBV5-4 and J is TRBJ2-5, with 8 bases aligning to TRBD1. V was clipped by 5 bases and J by 6 bases; unmatched bases: 12. Germline V gene lookup returns CDR1 SGHNT and CDR2 YYREEE (reference sequence). CDR3 length: 15 residues. The CDR3 is CASSLPSRTGKTQYF. CDR3 DNA sequence: TGTGCCAGCAGTTTGCCATCCAGGACAGGGAAGACCCAGTACTTC.

This chain connects TRBV19 to TRBJ1-2; TRBD1 aligns across 12 bases. Per the germline V gene, CDR1 is LNHDA and CDR2 is SQIVND (reference sequence). The CDR3 runs to 19 residues. V shed 2 bases and J 4 bases; nucleotides not matched to a gene: 14. The CDR3 reads CASSISSGTGGRGRYGYTF. The CDR3, as DNA: TGTGCCAGTAGTATATCGTCCGGGACAGGGGGCAGAGGTCGCTATGGCTACACCTTC.

The chain joins TRBV21-1 to TRBJ2-7; TRBD2, as called in the table, went unchecked against the DNA. TRBV21-1 is termed a pseudogene. The CDR3 spans 16 residues. CDR3 DNA: TGTGCCAGCAGCAGTGTTGGGACTGCCTTCTCCTACGAGCAGTACTTC. It yields the protein CASSSVGTAFSYEQYF.

The CDR3 DNA is TGTGCCAGCAGCAAAACGGGGGAAGAGACCCAGTACTTC. Its protein is CASSKTGEETQYF. This rearrangement joins TRBV9 to TRBJ2-5, with D tentatively TRBD2 (6 bases). V was clipped by 4 bases and J by 3 bases, with 10 bases between them. Germline-derived CDR1 and CDR2 are SGDLS and YYNGEE. There are 13 residues in the CDR3.

V gene TRBV9 combines with J gene TRBJ2-7; 11 nucleotides line up with TRBD2. Looked up from germline, CDR1 is SGDLS and CDR2 is YYNGEE. The CDR3 extends over 15 amino acids. Losses at the gene ends were 3 bases for V and 6 bases for J; bases not matched to a gene: 8. DNA of the CDR3: TGTGCCAGCAGCGCCTATAGCGGGGGGGCCGCCGAGCAGTACTTC. Protein: CASSAYSGGAAEQYF.

V gene TRBV4-2 combines with J gene TRBJ2-5, with D perhaps matching TRBD1 (5 bases). Trimming pared 4 bases from V and 1 base from J, leaving 13 bases between. This CDR3 region has 15 residues. Germline loops: CDR1 LGHNA, CDR2 YNFKEQ. The CDR3 DNA is TGTGCCAGCAGCCGGGAAGGACACGTCCAAGAGACCCAGTACTTC. This encodes CASSREGHVQETQYF.

V and J are TRBV7-2 and TRBJ2-1; D is perhaps TRBD2 (5 bases). V was trimmed by 3 bases and J by 4 bases, leaving 13 bases between them. There are 15 residues in the CDR3. CDR1 SGHTA and CDR2 FQGNSA come from the germline V gene. In DNA form, the CDR3 reads TGTGCCAGCAGCTTGACTAACAGAGATTACAATGAGCAGTTCTTC. Translation: CASSLTNRDYNEQFF. The full variable domain, completed using reference TRBV7-2 and TRBJ2-1, is GAGVSQSPSNKVTEKGKDVELRCDPISGHTALYWYRQSLGQGLEFLIYFQGNSAPDKSGLPSDRFSAERTGGSVSTLTIQRTQQEDSAVYLCASSLTNRDYNEQFFGPGTRLTVL.

This chain connects TRBV3-1 (or the pseudogene TRBV3-2) to TRBJ2-3; 12 positions agree with TRBD2. The CDR3 covers 17 residues. The ends lost 1 base at V and 5 bases at J; junction bases unmatched: 7. CDR1 is LGHDT, CDR2 YNNKEL, per germline (reference sequence). The CDR3 region is CASSQGLTSGGIDTQYF. Written as DNA, the CDR3 is TGTGCCAGCAGCCAAGGTTTGACTAGCGGGGGAATAGATACGCAGTATTTT.